This TCR beta chain was recorded in a study of Ad26.COV2.S vaccination and SARS-CoV-2 variants. Assay used: immunoSEQ multiplex PCR; TCRdb lists only in-frame clones, some missing. The table lists about 390,000 clones, 80% to 90% of them singletons, with roughly 3.5% in the top ten. V dropped 6 bases and J dropped 5; count of bases not matched to a gene: 5. Looked up from germline, CDR1 is SGHAT and CDR2 is FQNNGV. The CDR3 covers 14 residues. Treatment reported: about 20 received Ad26.COV2.S at low or high dose, single or two shots; several received placebo; per-sample allocation not given. The study sampled participants on day 63 after the first vaccine or placebo injection.

The chain recombines TRBV11-2 with TRBJ1-4; 8 bases are a match to TRBD1. This receptor was identified in a person aged 18-65 years who received the Ad26.COV2.S COVID-19 vaccine or a placebo. Sequences were derived from peripheral blood, sampled in a trial of Ad26.COV2.S vaccine versus placebo. The CDR3: CASRPDRANEKLFF. The DNA of the CDR3 is TGTGCCAGCAGACCGGACAGGGCGAATGAAAAACTGTTTTTT.